A selection of T cell receptor beta chains follows, all from one sample in a study of blood T cell repertoires in COVID-19. Method: immunoSEQ multiplex PCR; TCRdb's copy keeps in-frame clones and lacks some. Here the sample spans 80,000 to 95,000 clones, 75% to 90% being singletons. The sample comprised peripheral blood. These receptors were collected from a woman aged 70-85 years with acute or convalescent COVID-19. Both conserved end residues are part of each CDR3. The D gene is left open where the match is weak. Clone size is shown for a subset of rows, as once, few, many or a class of expanded clone.

size	V	D	J	DNA	CDR3
NA	TRBV5-1	NA	TRBJ2-1	TGCGCCAGCAGCTTGGACGGACTTATGAATGAGCAGTTCTTC	CASSLDGLMNEQFF
NA	TRBV27	NA	TRBJ2-5	TGTGCCAGCAGACGACAGCCGGAAGAGACCCAGTACTTC	CASRRQPEETQYF
NA	TRBV15	TRBD2	TRBJ2-1	TGTGCCACCAGCAGAGGACTAGCGTCCAATGAGCAGTTCTTC	CATSRGLASNEQFF
NA	TRBV5-1	NA	TRBJ2-1	TGCGCCAGCAGCTTCCGTTCCACTGAATTAGAGCAGTTCTTC	CASSFRSTELEQFF
NA	TRBV5-8	NA	TRBJ1-5	TGTGCCAGCAGCCCCACAGGGACCTATAGCAATCAGCCCCAGCATTTT	CASSPTGTYSNQPQHF
NA	TRBV6-6	TRBD1	TRBJ1-4	TGTGCCAGCGCGGGACAGGCAAATGAAAAACTGTTTTTT	CASAGQANEKLFF
few	TRBV5-4	NA	TRBJ1-6	TGTGCCAGCAGCTTGGGACACTATAATTCACCCCTCCACTTT	CASSLGHYNSPLHF
NA	TRBV3-1/TRBV3-2	TRBD1	TRBJ2-3	TGTGCCAGCAGCCCCGGACAGGGCACCACAGATACGCAGTATTTT	CASSPGQGTTDTQYF
NA	TRBV7-9	NA	TRBJ1-2	TGTGCCAGCAGCTTAACGTCCCAGGCTAACTATGGCTACACCTTC	CASSLTSQANYGYTF
once	TRBV19	TRBD2	TRBJ2-1	TGTGCCAGTAGTCCTCACAGGTTAGCGGGGATCGACAATGAGCAGTTCTTC	CASSPHRLAGIDNEQFF
NA	TRBV5-1	TRBD2	TRBJ2-2	TGCGCCAGCAGCCTCCCATCCGGGACTAGCGCTTTCGCGAACACCGGGGAGCTGTTTTTT	CASSLPSGTSAFANTGELFF
NA	TRBV10-2	TRBD1	TRBJ1-5	TGCGCCAGCAGTGAATCAGATGGGCCCGGGACAGTCGCCCCCCAGCATTTT	CASSESDGPGTVAPQHF
NA	TRBV28	TRBD1	TRBJ1-2	TGTGCCAGCAAACAAGACAGGGGGATTAGCTATGGCTACACCTTC	CASKQDRGISYGYTF
NA	TRBV25-1	NA	TRBJ1-2	TGTGCCAGCAGGGACATGGCCGGATACTATGGCTACACCTTC	CASRDMAGYYGYTF
NA	TRBV4-1	TRBD1	TRBJ2-2	TGCGCCAGCAGCCAAGTTACAGGGGGGAGGACCGGGGAGCTGTTTTTT	CASSQVTGGRTGELFF
once	TRBV9	TRBD2	TRBJ2-1	TGTGCCAGCAGCGGCCGGGACTACCTTGATGAGCAGTTCTTC	CASSGRDYLDEQFF
NA	TRBV29-1	NA	TRBJ2-3	TGCAGCGTTGACCGGGGGATTACAACGAGCACAGATACGCAGTATTTT	CSVDRGITTSTDTQYF
NA	TRBV19	TRBD2	TRBJ2-1	TGTGCCAGTAGGGCAATGACTAGCGGGAACAACAATGAGCAGTTCTTC	CASRAMTSGNNNEQFF
NA	TRBV9	NA	TRBJ1-4	TGTGCCAGCAGCGTAGTAGATAATGAAAAACTGTTTTTT	CASSVVDNEKLFF
few	TRBV6-2/TRBV6-3	NA	TRBJ1-5	TGTGCCAGCAGTCTTCGGGACAACCATAGCAATCAGCCCCAGCATTTT	CASSLRDNHSNQPQHF
NA	TRBV19	NA	TRBJ2-7	TGTGCCAGTAGTATAGATCTTGTCCGGGGCTCCTACGAGCAGTACTTC	CASSIDLVRGSYEQYF
NA	TRBV12-3/TRBV12-4	TRBD1	TRBJ1-1	TGTGCCAGCACCAGAACCGGGACAGGGGAAGCTTTCTTT	CASTRTGTGEAFF
few	TRBV28	NA	TRBJ2-3	TGTGCCAGCAGAGACCCGGACTTTAGATTGACAGATACGCAGTATTTT	CASRDPDFRLTDTQYF
NA	TRBV18	TRBD1	TRBJ2-5	TGTGCCAGCTCACCAACGACAGGGGCTGGAAAAGAGACCCAGTACTTC	CASSPTTGAGKETQYF
NA	TRBV18	TRBD1	TRBJ2-5	TGTGCCAGCTCACCATCCTCCGGGACAGGGGGCTTGGAGACCCAGTACTTC	CASSPSSGTGGLETQYF
NA	TRBV11-1	TRBD1	TRBJ2-7	TGTGCCAGCAGCTTAGGGACAGGCTCCTACGAGCAGTACTTC	CASSLGTGSYEQYF
NA	TRBV11-3	TRBD1	TRBJ2-2	TGTGCCAGCAGCCAATCCGAGGGGACAGGGGCCGGGGAGCTGTTTTTT	CASSQSEGTGAGELFF
NA	TRBV6-5	NA	TRBJ2-3	TGTGCCAGCAGTACCACCGGGACACCAGGGGATACGCAGTATTTT	CASSTTGTPGDTQYF
NA	TRBV18	NA	TRBJ1-1	TGTGCCAGCTTAACGGGAAGGAACACTGAAGCTTTCTTT	CASLTGRNTEAFF
NA	TRBV6-5	NA	TRBJ2-6	TGTGCCAGCAGTCCTACACAGTCTGGGGCCAACGTCCTGACTTTC	CASSPTQSGANVLTF
NA	TRBV27	NA	TRBJ1-5	TGTGCCAGCAGTTTGTCCAGGGTCAATCAGCCCCAGCATTTT	CASSLSRVNQPQHF
NA	TRBV5-3	TRBD1	TRBJ1-4	TGTGCCAGAAGCTGCGACAGGGTTTCAAGAGAAAAACTGTTTTTT	CARSCDRVSREKLFF
NA	TRBV5-6	TRBD2	TRBJ2-2	TGTGCCAGCAGCTTGCTCAGCGGGGGGGCCACCGGGGAGCTGTTTTTT	CASSLLSGGATGELFF
NA	TRBV10-3	TRBD1	TRBJ1-4	TGTGCCATCAGTAATACCGGGACAGGGAATGAAAAACTGTTTTTT	CAISNTGTGNEKLFF
NA	TRBV6-5	TRBD1	TRBJ2-3	TGTGCCAGCAGTCCTAGACAGGGGAGCACAGATACGCAGTATTTT	CASSPRQGSTDTQYF
NA	TRBV19	NA	TRBJ1-1	TGTGCCAGTAGTATAGCCAGAACGAACACTGAAGCTTTCTTT	CASSIARTNTEAFF
NA	TRBV12-2	NA	TRBJ2-5	TGTGCAAGTCGCTCGTCTAGAGCCCCTGACCACCCGTACCCTCAAGAGACCCAGTACTTC	CASRSSRAPDHPYPQETQYF
NA	TRBV5-5	NA	TRBJ2-3	TGTGCCAGCAGCTTGGAACCGGGGGAAGCGGGTACGCAGTATTTT	CASSLEPGEAGTQYF
NA	TRBV5-6	TRBD1	TRBJ2-3	TGTGCCAGCACTCAGACAGGGGGAAGCACAGATACGCAGTATTTT	CASTQTGGSTDTQYF
NA	TRBV28	TRBD2	TRBJ2-1	TGTGCCAGCAGTCCTCGGACTAGCGGGAGGTACAATGAGCAGTTCTTC	CASSPRTSGRYNEQFF
NA	TRBV11-2	NA	TRBJ2-4	TGTGCCAGCAGCGCAGGCGACATTCAGTACTTC	CASSAGDIQYF
NA	TRBV24-1	TRBD2	TRBJ2-3	TGTGCCACCAGTGACTGGACTAGCGGGGGGGCAGATACGCAGTATTTT	CATSDWTSGGADTQYF
NA	TRBV4-1	TRBD1	TRBJ2-2	TGCGCCAGCAGCCCTACCGGGACAGGGCGGTGGACCGGGGAGCTGTTTTTT	CASSPTGTGRWTGELFF
NA	TRBV28	TRBD2	TRBJ2-2	TGTGCCAGCAGAGGTGGGACTAGCGGGACCGGGGAGCTGTTTTTT	CASRGGTSGTGELFF
NA	TRBV5-1	NA	TRBJ2-2	TGCGCCAGCAGCGGTCAACCCGGGACCGCGGGAACCGGGGAGCTGTTTTTT	CASSGQPGTAGTGELFF
once	TRBV5-1	TRBD1	TRBJ2-1	TGCGCCAGCAGCTTGCCCAATCAGACAGGGGCGACCTACAATGAGCAGTTCTTC	CASSLPNQTGATYNEQFF
NA	TRBV15	NA	TRBJ2-1	TGTGCCACCAGCAGAGTCGCAGGGGTATCTTACAATGAGCAGTTCTTC	CATSRVAGVSYNEQFF
NA	TRBV7-9	NA	TRBJ2-5	TGTGCCAGCAGTCGGGGGGCGGGTGTCCAAGAGACCCAGTACTTC	CASSRGAGVQETQYF
NA	TRBV3-1/TRBV3-2	TRBD2	TRBJ2-1	TGTGCCAGCAGCCTCAACCCTGGGTCGGGACTAGCGGGACCAAGCTCCTACAATGAGCAGTTCTTC	CASSLNPGSGLAGPSSYNEQFF
NA	TRBV28	NA	TRBJ1-5	TGTGCCAGCAGTTCCTTATTCCGGGGAATAAATCAGCCCCAGCATTTT	CASSSLFRGINQPQHF
NA	TRBV12-3/TRBV12-4	NA	TRBJ1-1	TGTGCCAGCAATTTTCTAGGGACTACTGAAGCTTTCTTT	CASNFLGTTEAFF
NA	TRBV19	TRBD2	TRBJ2-7	TGTGCCAGTAGTATAGGTCGGGGGGGTGCGTCTCTGGACGAGCAGTACTTC	CASSIGRGGASLDEQYF
NA	TRBV7-9	NA	TRBJ2-1	TGTGCCAGCAGCATTACAGGGTTCAATGAGCAGTTCTTC	CASSITGFNEQFF
few	TRBV27	TRBD1	TRBJ1-2	TGTGCCAGCAGTTCTCCCGGGACAGGGGGCCTCTACACCTTC	CASSSPGTGGLYTF
NA	TRBV27	NA	TRBJ1-2	TGTGCCAGCAGTTTATCGAGTAGGGGTAACTATGGCTACACCTTC	CASSLSSRGNYGYTF
NA	TRBV6-5	TRBD1	TRBJ1-1	TGTGCCAGCAGTCTTACAGGGGGCACTGAAGCTTTCTTT	CASSLTGGTEAFF
NA	TRBV3-1/TRBV3-2	TRBD1	TRBJ1-1	TGTGCCAGCAGCAAGCGACAGGGAGTAAAGGACACTGAAGCTTTCTTT	CASSKRQGVKDTEAFF
NA	TRBV27	TRBD1	TRBJ1-1	TGTGCCAGCAGTTTAAGACAGGGGATGAACACTGAAGCTTTCTTT	CASSLRQGMNTEAFF
NA	TRBV11-2	TRBD2	TRBJ2-3	TGTGCCAGCAGCTTAGCGGGGGGGATAACAGATACGCAGTATTTT	CASSLAGGITDTQYF
NA	TRBV7-2	TRBD2	TRBJ2-7	TGTGCCAGCAGCGGCGCTAGCGGGAGCGTCTACGAGCAGTACTTC	CASSGASGSVYEQYF